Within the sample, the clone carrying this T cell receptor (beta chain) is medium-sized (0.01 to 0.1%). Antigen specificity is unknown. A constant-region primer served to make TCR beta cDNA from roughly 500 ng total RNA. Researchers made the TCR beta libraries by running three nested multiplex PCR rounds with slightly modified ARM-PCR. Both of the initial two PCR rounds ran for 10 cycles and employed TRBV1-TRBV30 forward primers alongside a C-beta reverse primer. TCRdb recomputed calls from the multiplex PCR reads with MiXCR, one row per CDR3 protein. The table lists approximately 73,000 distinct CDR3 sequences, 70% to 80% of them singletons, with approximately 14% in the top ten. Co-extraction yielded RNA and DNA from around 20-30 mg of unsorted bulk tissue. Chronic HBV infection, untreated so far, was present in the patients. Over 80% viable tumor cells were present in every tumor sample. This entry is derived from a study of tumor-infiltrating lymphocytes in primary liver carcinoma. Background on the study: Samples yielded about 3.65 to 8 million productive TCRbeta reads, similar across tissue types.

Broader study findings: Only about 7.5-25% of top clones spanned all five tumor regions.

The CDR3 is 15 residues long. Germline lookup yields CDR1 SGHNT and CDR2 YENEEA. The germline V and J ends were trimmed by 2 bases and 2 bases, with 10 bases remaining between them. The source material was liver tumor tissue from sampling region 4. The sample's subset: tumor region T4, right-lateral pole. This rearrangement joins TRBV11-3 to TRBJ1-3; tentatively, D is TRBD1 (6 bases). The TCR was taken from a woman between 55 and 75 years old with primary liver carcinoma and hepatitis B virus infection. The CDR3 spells CASSLQGPPGNTIYF. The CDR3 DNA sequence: TGTGCCAGCAGCTTACAGGGGCCCCCTGGAAACACCATATATTTT.